The clone carrying this TCR beta chain was detected a few times. CDR1 MNHNY and CDR2 SVGAGI come from the germline V gene (reference sequence). Germline trimming cut 4 bases from V and 5 bases from J; bases unmatched to any gene: 8. This CDR3 is 15 amino acids long. Only in-frame clones appear in the TCRdb table, and some are missing; sequencing was by immunoSEQ multiplex PCR. The sample lists about 59,000 clones, 65% to 80% occurring once. This record belongs to a study of radiotherapy plus CTLA-4 blockade in lung cancer. Sequences were derived from peripheral blood, sampled from a patient treated with radiotherapy plus ipilimumab. The chain is built from TRBV6-6 and TRBJ2-3, with 8 bases matching TRBD2. The source of this sequence is a human donor with non-small cell lung cancer whose response to radiotherapy plus ipilimumab could not be evaluated. CDR3 sequence reads: CASSSGLGVGDTQYF. CDR3 nucleotides: TGTGCCAGCAGTTCGGGACTAGGAGTGGGAGATACGCAGTATTTT.